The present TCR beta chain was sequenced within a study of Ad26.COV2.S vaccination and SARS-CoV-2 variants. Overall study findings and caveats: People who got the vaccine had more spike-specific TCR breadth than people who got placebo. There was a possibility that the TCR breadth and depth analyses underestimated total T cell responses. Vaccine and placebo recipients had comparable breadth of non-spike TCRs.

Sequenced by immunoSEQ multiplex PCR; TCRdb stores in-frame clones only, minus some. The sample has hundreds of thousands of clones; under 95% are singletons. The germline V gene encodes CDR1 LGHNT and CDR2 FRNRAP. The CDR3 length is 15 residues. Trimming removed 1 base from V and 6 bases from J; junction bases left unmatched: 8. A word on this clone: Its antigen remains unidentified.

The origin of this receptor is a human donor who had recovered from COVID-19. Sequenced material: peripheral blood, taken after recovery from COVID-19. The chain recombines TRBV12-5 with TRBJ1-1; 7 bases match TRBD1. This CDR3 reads CASGLGSTGLAEAFF. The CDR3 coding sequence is TGTGCTAGTGGTTTGGGATCGACAGGGTTGGCTGAAGCTTTCTTT.